Listed below are T cell receptor beta chains from one sample, sequenced in a study of control samples from healthy donors and cancer patients. TCRdb's table, derived via immunoSEQ multiplex PCR, lists solely in-frame clones and lacks some. Found here are 190,000 or so clones, just under 95% of them singletons; the top ten hold approximately 1.5%. The sequenced material came from blood. Receptor source: a man aged 18 to 35 in good health. Each CDR3 is given with its conserved first and last residue. D genes are given only for firm matches. Size is omitted from some rows. Given values are once, few, many or a class for expanded clones.

>NA|TRBV5-4|NA|TRBJ1-1
CASSPMALNTEAFF
TGTGCCAGCAGCCCCATGGCCTTGAACACTGAAGCTTTCTTT
>NA|TRBV3-1/TRBV3-2|TRBD1|TRBJ1-1
CASSPTGGGRMDTEAFF
TGTGCCAGCAGCCCGACAGGGGGCGGGCGAATGGACACTGAAGCTTTCTTT
>NA|TRBV7-3|TRBD2|TRBJ2-5
CASSSGLAGETQYF
TGTGCCAGCAGTTCCGGACTAGCGGGAGAGACCCAGTACTTC
>few|TRBV2|TRBD1|TRBJ1-1
CASRGTADTEAFF
TGTGCCAGCAGAGGGACAGCGGACACTGAAGCTTTCTTT
>NA|TRBV7-6|NA|TRBJ2-7
CASSFNPSPSYEQYF
TGTGCCAGCAGCTTCAATCCTAGCCCCTCCTACGAGCAGTACTTC
>NA|TRBV30|TRBD1|TRBJ2-1
CAWSPGTGSDEQFF
TGTGCCTGGAGCCCAGGGACAGGTAGCGATGAGCAGTTCTTC
>NA|TRBV6-5|NA|TRBJ1-1
CASTRGGDTEAFF
TGTGCCAGCACGAGGGGCGGAGACACTGAAGCTTTCTTT
>NA|TRBV5-1|TRBD1|TRBJ1-2
CASSVDRDRGYTF
TGCGCCAGCAGCGTCGACAGGGATCGTGGCTACACCTTC
>NA|TRBV5-1|NA|TRBJ2-3
CASSFGGDGTDTQYF
TGCGCCAGCAGCTTTGGAGGGGACGGCACAGATACGCAGTATTTT
>NA|TRBV24-1|NA|TRBJ1-6
CATSDMGSYNSPLHF
TGTGCCACCAGTGATATGGGGTCCTATAATTCACCCCTCCACTTT
>NA|TRBV24-1|NA|TRBJ2-3
CATSDLSGGRGDTQYF
TGTGCCACCAGTGATTTGTCAGGAGGACGTGGAGATACGCAGTATTTT
>NA|TRBV6-1|TRBD1|TRBJ1-3
CASSERTGGYTIYF
TGTGCCAGCAGTGAAAGGACAGGGGGATACACCATATATTTT
>few|TRBV2|TRBD1|TRBJ2-7
CASSRDRGRVYEQYF
TGTGCCAGCAGTCGGGACAGGGGGAGAGTATACGAGCAGTACTTC
>NA|TRBV5-1|TRBD2|TRBJ2-1
CASSERLAGAGKQFF
TGCGCCAGCAGCGAGCGGCTAGCGGGGGCCGGTAAGCAGTTCTTC
>NA|TRBV14|NA|TRBJ2-7
CASSQKATATYEQYF
TGTGCCAGCAGCCAAAAGGCCACAGCTACCTACGAGCAGTACTTC
>NA|TRBV2|TRBD1|TRBJ2-3
CASSRQGRTDTQYF
TGTGCCAGCAGTCGACAGGGTCGAACAGATACGCAGTATTTT
>NA|TRBV25-1|NA|TRBJ1-5
CASSESGGGSNQPQHF
TGTGCCAGCAGTGAATCCGGGGGGGGGAGCAATCAGCCCCAGCATTTT